The rows below give T cell receptor beta chains drawn from one sample of a study of T cell changes during pregnancy in multiple sclerosis. Clones were read by immunoSEQ multiplex PCR, and TCRdb kept only the in-frame ones, dropping some. The repertoire holds about 17,000 clones, with approximately 88% as singletons. Source: CD8+ T cells from peripheral blood mononuclear cells, taken in the third trimester of pregnancy. These receptors originate from a female donor in good health, enrolled as a control in a pregnancy study. Each CDR3 is given with its conserved first and last residue. A D gene is named only where the DNA matches it firmly. Size is stated for part of the rows, as once, few or many counts, or as a class when the clone is expanded.

-	TRBJ2-7	TRBV27	-	CASSLARGREQYF	TGTGCCAGCAGTTTGGCCAGGGGCCGAGAGCAGTACTTC
-	TRBJ1-1	TRBV10-3	-	CASMGRPFEAFF	TGTGCCTCCATGGGGAGACCATTTGAAGCTTTCTTT
TRBD1	TRBJ1-4	TRBV30	-	CAWNTGATNEKLFF	TGTGCCTGGAATACAGGGGCAACTAATGAAAAACTGTTTTTT
-	TRBJ1-3	TRBV19	-	CASSSHARGAGNTIYF	TGTGCCAGTAGTTCTCATGCCAGGGGAGCTGGAAACACCATATATTTT
-	TRBJ2-1	TRBV27	-	CASSLGGNEQFF	TGTGCCAGCAGTTTAGGAGGGAATGAGCAGTTCTTC
TRBD2	TRBJ2-3	TRBV6-4	-	CASSELAGGSDTQYF	TGTGCCAGCAGTGAACTAGCGGGAGGATCAGATACGCAGTATTTT
TRBD2	TRBJ2-2	TRBV2	-	CASTQGGTGELFF	TGTGCCAGCACCCAGGGAGGGACCGGGGAGCTGTTTTTT
-	TRBJ2-1	TRBV4-3	-	CASSQAPTGYNEQFF	TGCGCCAGCAGCCAAGCCCCAACGGGGTACAATGAGCAGTTCTTC
TRBD1	TRBJ2-6	TRBV6-5	once	CASRDRVTGANVLTF	TGTGCCAGCAGGGACAGGGTAACTGGGGCCAACGTCCTGACTTTC
TRBD1	TRBJ2-1	TRBV7-9	-	CASSLGGGDEQFF	TGTGCCAGCAGCTTAGGAGGGGGCGATGAGCAGTTCTTC
-	TRBJ1-2	TRBV6-1	-	CASSEGRSTNYGYTF	TGTGCCAGCAGTGAAGGGCGGAGCACTAACTATGGCTACACCTTC
TRBD2	TRBJ2-1	TRBV7-9	large	CASSLAGGLAGGREQFF	TGTGCCAGCAGCTTAGCGGGGGGACTAGCGGGAGGCAGGGAGCAGTTCTTC
TRBD2	TRBJ2-2	TRBV19	-	CASSMSGEGTGELFF	TGTGCCAGTAGTATGTCCGGGGAGGGTACCGGGGAGCTGTTTTTT
-	TRBJ2-1	TRBV6-5	-	CASSFLAEDYNEQFF	TGTGCCAGCAGTTTTCTCGCGGAAGACTACAATGAGCAGTTCTTC
-	TRBJ2-5	TRBV29-1	-	CSVERAGKGETQYF	TGCAGCGTTGAAAGGGCAGGGAAAGGAGAGACCCAGTACTTC
TRBD2	TRBJ2-7	TRBV15	few	CATSPARGGGYEQYF	TGTGCCACCAGCCCCGCGCGGGGCGGGGGCTACGAGCAGTACTTC
-	TRBJ1-2	TRBV27	-	CASSLSSLYGYTF	TGTGCCAGCAGTTTATCGAGTCTCTATGGCTACACCTTC
TRBD1	TRBJ2-1	TRBV4-2	-	CASSAGQVSYNEQFF	TGTGCCAGCAGCGCCGGACAGGTGAGCTACAATGAGCAGTTCTTC
-	TRBJ2-5	TRBV11-2	-	CASSHLGGQETQYF	TGTGCCAGCAGCCATTTAGGGGGCCAAGAGACCCAGTACTTC
-	TRBJ1-5	TRBV1	-	CTSSQSVQGNQPQHF	TGCACCAGCAGCCAAAGTGTACAGGGCAATCAGCCCCAGCATTTT
TRBD1	TRBJ1-1	TRBV5-4	-	CASSFGQGESRTFF	TGTGCCAGCAGCTTCGGACAGGGGGAAAGTAGGACTTTCTTT
TRBD1	TRBJ1-6	TRBV9	-	CASSEQGENNSPLHF	TGTGCCAGCAGCGAACAGGGGGAAAATAATTCACCCCTCCACTTT
TRBD1	TRBJ1-3	TRBV27	-	CASSLRQGAGNTIYF	TGTGCCAGCAGTTTACGACAGGGGGCCGGAAACACCATATATTTT
TRBD2	TRBJ2-5	TRBV5-8	-	CASSSGLAGETQYF	TGTGCCAGCAGCTCGGGACTAGCGGGAGAGACCCAGTACTTC
-	TRBJ1-1	TRBV7-9	-	CASRDNGWGWTNTEAFF	TGTGCCAGCAGAGATAACGGATGGGGCTGGACGAACACTGAAGCTTTCTTT
-	TRBJ1-1	TRBV6-5	-	CASSPVQANTEAFF	TGTGCCAGCAGTCCCGTACAGGCGAACACTGAAGCTTTCTTT
-	TRBJ1-1	TRBV29-1	-	CSVDQQGENTEAFF	TGCAGCGTTGACCAACAGGGAGAGAACACTGAAGCTTTCTTT
-	TRBJ1-2	TRBV30	once	CAWSVGPGNGYTF	TGTGCCTGGAGTGTCGGGCCAGGGAACGGCTACACCTTC
TRBD1	TRBJ1-1	TRBV27	-	CASSLSTGKVAEAFF	TGTGCCAGCAGTTTATCGACAGGGAAGGTCGCTGAAGCTTTCTTT
-	TRBJ1-1	TRBV2	-	CASSGSIMNTEAFF	TGTGCCAGCAGTGGGAGTATCATGAACACTGAAGCTTTCTTT
TRBD1	TRBJ2-7	TRBV27	-	CASEGARNEQYF	TGTGCCAGCGAGGGGGCTAGGAACGAGCAGTACTTC
-	TRBJ1-2	TRBV7-9	-	CASSPDRTNYGYTF	TGTGCCAGCAGTCCCGACAGGACCAACTATGGCTACACCTTC
TRBD1	TRBJ1-3	TRBV5-4	-	CASSEGQGLDLLGNTIYF	TGTGCCAGCAGCGAGGGACAGGGGTTAGACCTCCTTGGAAACACCATATATTTT
-	TRBJ1-2	TRBV18	-	CASSPIPGTGYTF	TGTGCCAGCTCACCAATTCCGGGAACCGGCTACACCTTC
TRBD2	TRBJ2-6	TRBV7-6	-	CASSPGLAGSSGANVLTF	TGTGCCAGCAGCCCAGGACTAGCGGGATCCTCTGGGGCCAACGTCCTGACTTTC
-	TRBJ1-6	TRBV13	-	CASSSRQTSPLHF	TGTGCCAGCAGCTCTCGACAGACTTCACCCCTCCACTTT
-	TRBJ1-2	TRBV7-2	-	CASSLATGYTF	TGTGCCAGCAGCTTGGCCACAGGCTACACCTTC
TRBD1	TRBJ1-1	TRBV12-5	-	CASGLGQSNTEAFF	TGTGCTAGTGGCCTGGGACAGTCGAACACTGAAGCTTTCTTT
-	TRBJ2-1	TRBV2	once	CASSEISSYNEQFF	TGTGCCAGCAGTGAAATTAGCTCCTACAATGAGCAGTTCTTC
TRBD2	TRBJ2-1	TRBV2	-	CASSGLAGMDTEQFF	TGTGCCAGCAGTGGCCTAGCGGGGATGGATACGGAGCAGTTCTTC
TRBD1	TRBJ2-3	TRBV18	-	CASSPGQGAADTQYF	TGTGCCAGCTCACCAGGACAGGGGGCCGCAGATACGCAGTATTTT
-	TRBJ2-1	TRBV7-8	-	CASSLAAGELNEQFF	TGTGCCAGCAGCTTAGCGGCAGGGGAATTGAATGAGCAGTTCTTC
TRBD2	TRBJ2-5	TRBV18	-	CASSLGTSGRPAAQYF	TGTGCCAGCTCCCTCGGGACTAGCGGGCGCCCGGCGGCCCAGTACTTC
TRBD2	TRBJ2-3	TRBV5-4	-	CASSLELAGGPTTDTQYF	TGTGCCAGCAGCTTGGAACTAGCGGGGGGGCCCACGACAGATACGCAGTATTTT
-	TRBJ2-1	TRBV9	-	CASSVTLSSYNEQFF	TGTGCCAGCAGCGTAACCCTTAGCTCCTACAATGAGCAGTTCTTC
TRBD2	TRBJ2-1	TRBV5-6	-	CASSLLGLASYNEQFF	TGTGCCAGCAGCTTGCTCGGACTAGCGTCCTACAATGAGCAGTTCTTC
TRBD1	TRBJ2-1	TRBV28	-	CASGDRGSYNEQFF	TGTGCCAGCGGGGACAGGGGGTCCTACAATGAGCAGTTCTTC
TRBD1	TRBJ2-7	TRBV19	-	CASSIGTGMEQYF	TGTGCCAGTAGTATTGGGACAGGGATGGAGCAGTACTTC
-	TRBJ1-2	TRBV6-1	-	CASSGGVGYTF	TGTGCCAGCAGTGGCGGGGTTGGCTACACCTTC
-	TRBJ1-2	TRBV30	-	CASPREGNYGYTF	TGTGCCTCCCCCCGGGAGGGTAACTATGGCTACACCTTC
-	TRBJ2-1	TRBV25-1	-	CASSPLINEQFF	TGTGCCAGCAGTCCCCTTATCAATGAGCAGTTCTTC
-	TRBJ2-7	TRBV7-6	-	CASSQDLGDFYEQYF	TGTGCCAGCAGCCAAGATTTAGGGGACTTCTACGAGCAGTACTTC
-	TRBJ1-3	TRBV6-1	-	CASSDGSGNTIYF	TGTGCCAGCAGTGACGGCTCTGGAAACACCATATATTTT
-	TRBJ1-4	TRBV4-3	-	CASSQSGGGGGEKLFF	TGCGCCAGCAGCCAATCCGGAGGGGGGGGTGGTGAAAAACTGTTTTTT
TRBD2	TRBJ2-5	TRBV6-1	few	CASSWEGRETQYF	TGTGCCAGCAGCTGGGAGGGGCGGGAGACCCAGTACTTC
TRBD1	TRBJ1-1	TRBV4-3	once	CASSQLSHQGDTEAFF	TGCGCCAGCAGCCAACTCTCGCACCAGGGGGACACTGAAGCTTTCTTT